Following are 6 T cell receptor beta chains from one sample sequenced in a study of cytomegalovirus exposure and HLA in healthy donors. The PCR ran on 60 Vbeta and 13 Jbeta primers. Only in-frame clones appear in the TCRdb table, and some are missing; sequencing was by immunoSEQ multiplex PCR. The sample yields about 170,000 clones, around 80% seen once. Sequenced: PBMCs. These receptors were collected from a woman between 45 and 65 years old in good health and CMV-seropositive.

The chain couples TRBV7-3 to TRBJ2-2; 10 bases are shared with TRBD1. The length of the CDR3 is 15 residues. The V and J ends lost 5 bases and 4 bases, in that order; junction bases with no gene match: 4. CDR1 SGHTA and CDR2 FQGTGA come from the germline V gene. CDR3 bases: TGTGCCAGCAGCCCTGGGACAGGGGCCACCGGGGAGCTGTTTTTT. Its protein product is CASSPGTGATGELFF.

This chain connects TRBV28 to TRBJ2-7; 9 positions agree with TRBD1. The V and J ends lost 5 bases and 6 bases, in that order; junction bases with no gene match: 8. In germline, CDR1 is MDHEN, CDR2 SYDVKM. The CDR3 loop spans 14 amino acids. The CDR3 DNA reads TGTGCCAGCAGTCCCGGGGACAGGGTGGTCGAGCAGTACTTC. It translates to CASSPGDRVVEQYF.

The gene calls are TRBV5-4 and TRBJ2-7; 7 bases agree with TRBD2. Germline trimming cut 4 bases from V and 4 bases from J; bases unmatched to any gene: 17. The CDR3 has 17 residues. CDR1 SGHNT and CDR2 YYREEE come from the germline V gene (reference sequence). This chain's CDR3 is CASSPTGSGVAAYEQYF. The CDR3 DNA reads as TGTGCCAGCAGCCCAACCGGGAGCGGGGTGGCGGCTTACGAGCAGTACTTC.

The genes are TRBV6-4 and TRBJ2-7; D unclear. The CDR3 is 14 residues long. Germline V CDR1 and CDR2: MRHNA, SNTAGT. V shed 7 bases and J shed 5 bases, with 18 bases lying between them. Written as DNA, the CDR3 is TGTGCCAGCATTGGCCCGCCGCCCTGCAACGAGCAGTACTTC. Protein product: CASIGPPPCNEQYF.

A note on this clone: The sample carries other DNA sequences with the same CDR3. The V call is TRBV9, the J call TRBJ2-1; 9 bases are shared with TRBD2. The CDR3 length is 15 residues. Germline CDR1 reads SGDLS; CDR2 reads YYNGEE. The V and J ends lost 1 base and 1 base, in that order; junction bases with no gene match: 0. CDR3 sequence reads: CASSVTSGSYNEQFF. The CDR3 bases are TGTGCCAGCAGCGTAACTAGCGGGTCCTACAATGAGCAGTTCTTC.

J is TRBJ1-1 and V is TRBV6-5, with 7 nucleotides matching TRBD1. CDR3 length: 15 residues. Germline CDR1 is MNHEY and CDR2 is SVGAGI. V lost 6 bases to trimming and J lost 3 bases; unmatched junction nucleotides: 10. The CDR3 DNA is TGTGCCAGCAGCGGGACAGCCTTGGGTTACACTGAAGCTTTCTTT. It encodes CASSGTALGYTEAFF.